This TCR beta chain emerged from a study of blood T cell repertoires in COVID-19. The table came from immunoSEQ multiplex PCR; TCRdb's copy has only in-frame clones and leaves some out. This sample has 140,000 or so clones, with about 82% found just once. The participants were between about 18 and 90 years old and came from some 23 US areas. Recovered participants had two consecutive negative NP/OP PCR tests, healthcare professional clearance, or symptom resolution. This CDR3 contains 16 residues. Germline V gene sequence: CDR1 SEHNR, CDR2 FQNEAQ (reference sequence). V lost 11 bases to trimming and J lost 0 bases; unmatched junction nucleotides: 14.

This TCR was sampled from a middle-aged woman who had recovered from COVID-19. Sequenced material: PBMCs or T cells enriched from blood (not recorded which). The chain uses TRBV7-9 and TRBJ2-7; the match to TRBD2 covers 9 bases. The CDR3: CASRGGSGSSSYEQYF. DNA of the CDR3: TGTGCCTCCAGGGGTGGTAGCGGGAGCAGCTCCTACGAGCAGTACTTC.